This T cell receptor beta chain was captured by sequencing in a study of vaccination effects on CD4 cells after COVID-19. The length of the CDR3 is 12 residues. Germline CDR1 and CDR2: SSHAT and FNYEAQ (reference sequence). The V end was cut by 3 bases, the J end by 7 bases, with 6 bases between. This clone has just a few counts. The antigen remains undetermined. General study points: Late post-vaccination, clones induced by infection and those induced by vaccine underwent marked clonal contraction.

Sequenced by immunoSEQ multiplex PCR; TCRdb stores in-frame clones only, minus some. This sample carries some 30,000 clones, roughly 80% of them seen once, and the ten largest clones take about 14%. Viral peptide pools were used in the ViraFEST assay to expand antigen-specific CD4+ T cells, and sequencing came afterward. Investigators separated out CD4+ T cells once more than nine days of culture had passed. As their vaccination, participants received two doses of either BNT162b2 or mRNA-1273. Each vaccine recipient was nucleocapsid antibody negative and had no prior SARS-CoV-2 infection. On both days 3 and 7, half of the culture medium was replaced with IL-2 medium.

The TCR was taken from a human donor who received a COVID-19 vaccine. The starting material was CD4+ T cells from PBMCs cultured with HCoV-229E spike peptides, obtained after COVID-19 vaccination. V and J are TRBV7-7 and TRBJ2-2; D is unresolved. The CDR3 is CASSLFGGELFF. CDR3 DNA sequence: TGTGCCAGCAGCTTGTTTGGCGGGGAGCTGTTTTTT.